The 10 T cell receptor beta chains below were found in one sample sequenced in a study of blood T cell repertoires in COVID-19. Here immunoSEQ multiplex PCR was the method, and the copy in TCRdb shows in-frame clones only, minus some. The sample contains roughly 700,000 clones, approximately 90% of which appear only once. The sample was peripheral blood. These receptors were collected from a young woman with acute or convalescent COVID-19.

V is TRBV4-3 and J is TRBJ2-1, with TRBD2 identical over 9 bases. Unmatched junction bases numbered 3, after V lost 1 base and J lost 8 bases. Per germline, CDR1 LGHNA and CDR2 YSLEER. This CDR3 comprises 14 residues. The CDR3 loop is CASSQVAGADEQFF. Written as DNA, the CDR3 is TGCGCCAGCAGCCAAGTAGCGGGGGCAGATGAGCAGTTCTTC.

The CDR3 loop is CATSDPGQNTEAFF. Written as DNA, the CDR3 is TGTGCCACCAGTGACCCGGGACAAAACACTGAAGCTTTCTTT. The chain combines TRBV24-1 with TRBJ1-1; a weak D match, TRBD1 (6 bases). Per germline, CDR1 KGHDR and CDR2 SFDVKD. Between the trimmed V and J ends, which lost 4 bases and 2 bases, there was a span of 10 bases. The CDR3 is made up of 14 amino acids.

The chain couples TRBV9 to TRBJ2-1; 7 bases align to TRBD2. The germline V gene has CDR1 SGDLS and CDR2 YYNGEE. The CDR3 has 16 amino acids. J gave up 0 bases and V 3 bases, and 6 bases lay outside the gene matches. The CDR3 DNA reads TGTGCCAGCAGCGCGGGAGCGGGGCTCTCCTACAATGAGCAGTTCTTC. Its protein is CASSAGAGLSYNEQFF.

The V call is TRBV27, the J call TRBJ1-1; 7 positions agree with TRBD1. The CDR3 is 13 residues long. J gave up 7 bases and V 3 bases, and 5 bases lay outside the gene matches. Germline values: CDR1 MNHEY, CDR2 SMNVEV (reference sequence). The CDR3 nucleotides read TGTGCCAGCAGTTTCGGGGACAGCTATGAAGCTTTCTTT. As protein: CASSFGDSYEAFF.

This sequence joins TRBV5-1 and TRBJ1-1, with no clear D. The CDR3 sequence is 13 residues long. Trimming stripped 0 bases from V and 11 bases from J, with 14 bases between. Germline V lookup: CDR1 SGHRS, CDR2 YFSETQ. In DNA form, the CDR3 reads TGCGCCAGCAGCTTGGCCGGGGTGGCGGGGGCTTTCTTT. Amino acids: CASSLAGVAGAFF. The variable domain in full, completed from reference TRBV5-1 and TRBJ1-1, reads KAGVTQTPRYLIKTRGQQVTLSCSPISGHRSVSWYQQTPGQGLQFLFEYFSETQRNKGNFPGRFSGRQFSNSRSEMNVSTLELGDSALYLCASSLAGVAGAFFGQGTRLTVV.

The chain recombines TRBV5-1 with TRBJ2-7; 10 nucleotides line up with TRBD2. V dropped 0 bases and J dropped 0; count of bases not matched to a gene: 6. This CDR3 spans 17 amino acids. The germline V gene has CDR1 SGHRS and CDR2 YFSETQ. The CDR3 DNA reads TGCGCCAGCAGCTTGGGGACTAGCGGCCCGAGCTCCTACGAGCAGTACTTC. Residues: CASSLGTSGPSSYEQYF.

V usage is TRBV4-1 and J usage is TRBJ1-1, with 10 bases that match TRBD1. Germline-derived CDR1 and CDR2 are MGHRA and YSYEKL. Trimming cost V 1 base and J 3 bases; bases outside gene matches: 8. The CDR3 runs 17 residues. CDR3 in amino acids: CASSQGATGGLYTEAFF. CDR3 bases: TGCGCCAGCAGCCAAGGGGCGACAGGGGGCCTCTACACTGAAGCTTTCTTT.

The V call is TRBV6-5, the J call TRBJ2-1; 10 bases agree with TRBD1. CDR1 is MNHEY, CDR2 SVGAGI, per germline. Trimming removed 2 bases from V and 4 bases from J; junction bases left unmatched: 5. This CDR3 contains 16 residues. CDR3 sequence: CASSYPTGGAYNEQFF. In nucleotides, the CDR3 is TGTGCCAGCAGTTACCCGACAGGGGGCGCGTACAATGAGCAGTTCTTC.

The rearrangement links TRBV7-3 to TRBJ2-2; D remains unclear. The CDR3 runs 13 residues. Trimming took 5 bases from V and 5 from J, leaving 9 bases between them. CDR1 and CDR2 (germline): SGHTA, FQGTGA. The CDR3 sequence: CASSPPGTGELFF. CDR3 in DNA: TGTGCCAGCAGCCCCCCCGGGACCGGGGAGCTGTTTTTT.

The genes are TRBV2 and TRBJ1-2; tentative D call: TRBD1 (5 bases). CDR3 length: 13 amino acids. With 4 bases removed from V and 8 bases from J, the gap between germline ends came to 14 bases. The germline V gene has CDR1 SNHLY and CDR2 FYNNEI. CDR3 amino acids: CASSGRQGWGYTF. CDR3 in DNA: TGTGCCAGCAGTGGTAGGCAGGGATGGGGCTACACCTTC. The variable domain in full, with the rest retrieved from reference TRBV2 and TRBJ1-2, is EPEVTQTPSHQVTQMGQEVILRCVPISNHLYFYWYRQILGQKVEFLVSFYNNEISEKSEIFDDQFSVERPDGSNFTLKIRSTKLEDSAMYFCASSGRQGWGYTFGSGTRLTVV.